The 10 T cell receptor beta chains presented below share a single source sample, sequenced in a study of T cell responses to AZD1222 COVID-19 vaccine. The method was immunoSEQ multiplex PCR; TCRdb's version includes in-frame clones alone and lacks a portion of them. The table shows 130,000 to 150,000 clones, with 90% occurring only once. The sequencing here drew on peripheral blood, taken on day 0 of AZD1222 vaccination. These receptors came from an adult in good health.

V gene TRBV7-9 combines with J gene TRBJ2-1; 16 bases are a match to TRBD2. Germline V gene sequence: CDR1 SEHNR, CDR2 FQNEAQ (reference sequence). This CDR3 comprises 18 residues. With 4 bases clipped from V and 3 bases from J, the junction kept 6 bases outside the gene matches. CDR3: CASSSSGTSGRDYNEQFF. CDR3 DNA sequence: TGTGCCAGCAGCTCTTCAGGGACTAGCGGGAGGGACTACAATGAGCAGTTCTTC.

The gene calls are TRBV4-1 and TRBJ2-5; D may be TRBD2 (5 bases). The V end lost 1 base, the J end lost 5 bases, and 20 bases lay between the germline ends. The germline gives CDR1 MGHRA, CDR2 YSYEKL. This CDR3 region has 17 residues. Here the CDR3 reads CASSQGRFYSTQETQYF. As DNA, the CDR3 is TGCGCCAGCAGCCAAGGGAGGTTCTATAGCACCCAGGAGACCCAGTACTTC.

This clone was found a few times. The V and J genes are TRBV11-2 and TRBJ2-3; 8 bases align to TRBD2. CDR1 is SGHAT, CDR2 FQNNGV, per germline. The J segment lost 9 bases and the V segment lost 0 bases, leaving 5 bases of the junction unmatched. This CDR3 region has 14 residues. CDR3 in amino acids: CASSLELAEGTQYF. CDR3 bases: TGTGCCAGCAGCTTAGAACTAGCGGAAGGCACGCAGTATTTT. Filled out from reference TRBV11-2 and TRBJ2-3, the complete variable domain reads EAGVAQSPRYKIIEKRQSVAFWCNPISGHATLYWYQQILGQGPKLLIQFQNNGVVDDSQLPKDRFSAERLKGVDSTLKIQPAKLEDSAVYLCASSLELAEGTQYFGPGTRLTVL.

The chain recombines TRBV9 with TRBJ1-3; a weak D match, TRBD1 (6 bases). Looked up from germline, CDR1 is SGDLS and CDR2 is YYNGEE. This CDR3 comprises 15 residues. The ends were cut back, 3 bases at V and 2 bases at J, with 12 bases in the middle. The CDR3 sequence: CASSAGGQPGNTIYF. In DNA, the CDR3 is TGTGCCAGCAGCGCTGGGGGGCAGCCTGGAAACACCATATATTTT.

This clone was seen a handful of times. The genes are TRBV4-2 and TRBJ2-1, with D perhaps matching TRBD2 (6 bases). In germline, CDR1 is LGHNA, CDR2 YNFKEQ. With 3 bases removed from V and 6 bases from J, the gap between germline ends came to 18 bases. CDR3 length equals 16 residues. The CDR3 coding sequence is TGTGCCAGCAGCCACAAGAGGGAGGCTAGCCCCAATGAGCAGTTCTTC. Its protein is CASSHKREASPNEQFF.

This clone was observed a handful of times. This chain uses TRBV6-4 with TRBJ2-1; a possible D gene is TRBD2 (5 bases). From germline, CDR1 is MRHNA and CDR2 SNTAGT. V lost 7 bases and J 0 bases, leaving 7 bases between the germline ends. This CDR3 has 13 amino acids. The CDR3 is CASIGDSYNEQFF. The CDR3 DNA reads as TGTGCCAGCATCGGGGACTCCTACAATGAGCAGTTCTTC.

This clone showed up just once. The chain employs TRBV11-2 and TRBJ1-2, with TRBD1 matching 7 bases. V lost 0 bases, J lost 8 bases, and 9 bases stayed unmatched. The CDR3 contains 15 residues. Germline V CDR1 and CDR2: SGHAT, FQNNGV. Here the CDR3 reads CASSLEQGPFWGYTF. The CDR3 DNA is TGTGCCAGCAGCTTAGAACAGGGGCCTTTTTGGGGCTACACCTTC.

This chain uses TRBV3-1 (or the pseudogene TRBV3-2) with TRBJ2-7; tentatively, D is TRBD2 (7 bases). The germline V and J ends were trimmed by 4 bases and 2 bases, with 12 bases remaining between them. The CDR3 has 14 residues. The V gene's germline CDR1 is LGHDT and CDR2 YNNKEL (reference sequence). CDR3 sequence reads: CASSPGGPPYEQYF. CDR3 coding DNA: TGTGCCAGCAGCCCCGGGGGGCCACCCTACGAGCAGTACTTC.

The rearrangement joins TRBV19 to TRBJ1-4; TRBD1 is a possible D gene (5 bases). This CDR3 region has 14 residues. Germline-derived CDR1 and CDR2 are LNHDA and SQIVND (reference sequence). Trimming pared 7 bases from V and 7 bases from J, leaving 16 bases between. The CDR3 bases are TGTGCCAGTAAAGGGCAGGGCATCGGTGAAAAACTGTTTTTT. This gives the protein CASKGQGIGEKLFF.

The chain links TRBV10-2 to TRBJ1-5; no firm D call. V was pared by 6 bases and J by 2 bases, with 11 bases between. There are 14 residues in the CDR3. Germline V CDR1 and CDR2: WSHSY, SAAADI. The CDR3 bases are TGCGCCAGCAGCATAACCTGGGGCAATCAGCCCCAGCATTTT. Translating gives CASSITWGNQPQHF.